This T cell receptor (beta chain) was recovered during a study of PD-L1 blockade in urothelial cancer. Study-level background: About 90% of the roughly 30 patients were men whose urothelial cancer was bladder-origin. Points from the study as a whole: Lower pretreatment blood TCR clonality, under the median, predicted better survival, researchers reported.

Notes on this clone: Its antigen is still unknown.

Germline V gives CDR1 LNHDA, CDR2 SQIVND (reference sequence). V was pared by 6 bases and J by 1 base, with 10 bases of the junction left unmatched. The CDR3 runs to 16 residues. The assay was immunoSEQ multiplex PCR, and TCRdb's table has in-frame clones only and misses some. Here the sample spans roughly 51,000 clones, about 86% being singletons. The sample's time point: pretreatment peripheral blood. The study enrolled patients with locally advanced or metastatic urothelial carcinoma. Sequencing used PBMCs, obtained around atezolizumab (anti-PD-L1) treatment. The TCR was taken from a man aged 55 to 70 with urothelial cancer. The V and J genes are TRBV19 and TRBJ2-7; 9 nucleotides agree with TRBD1. CDR3 nucleotides: TGTGCCAGTAGCTATAAGGGACAGGGACGTTCCTACGAGCAGTACTTC. It is translated as CASSYKGQGRSYEQYF.